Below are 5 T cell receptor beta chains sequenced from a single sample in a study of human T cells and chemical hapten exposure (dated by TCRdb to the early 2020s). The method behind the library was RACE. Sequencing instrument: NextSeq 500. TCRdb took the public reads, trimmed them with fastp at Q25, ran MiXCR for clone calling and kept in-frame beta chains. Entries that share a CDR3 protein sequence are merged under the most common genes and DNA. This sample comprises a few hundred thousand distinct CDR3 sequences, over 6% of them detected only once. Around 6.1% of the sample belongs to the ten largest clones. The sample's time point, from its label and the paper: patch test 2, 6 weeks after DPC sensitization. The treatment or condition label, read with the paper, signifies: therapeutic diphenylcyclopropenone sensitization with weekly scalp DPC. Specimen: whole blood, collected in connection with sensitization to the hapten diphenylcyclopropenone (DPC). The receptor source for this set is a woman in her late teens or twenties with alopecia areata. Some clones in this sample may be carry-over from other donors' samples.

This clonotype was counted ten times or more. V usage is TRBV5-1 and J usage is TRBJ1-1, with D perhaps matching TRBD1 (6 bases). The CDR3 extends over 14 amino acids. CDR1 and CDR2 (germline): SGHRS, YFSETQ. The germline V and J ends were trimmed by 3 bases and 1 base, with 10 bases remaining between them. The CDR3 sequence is CASSSMDRNTEAFF. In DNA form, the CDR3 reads TGCGCCAGCAGCTCTATGGACAGGAACACTGAAGCTTTCTTT.

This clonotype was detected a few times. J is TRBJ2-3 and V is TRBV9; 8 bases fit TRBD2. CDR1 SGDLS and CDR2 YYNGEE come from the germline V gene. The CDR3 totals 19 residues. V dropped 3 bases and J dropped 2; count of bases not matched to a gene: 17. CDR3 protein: CASSGYGFSKRGSTDTQYF. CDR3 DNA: TGTGCCAGCAGCGGATACGGATTTTCGAAGCGGGGGTCCACAGATACGCAGTATTTT.

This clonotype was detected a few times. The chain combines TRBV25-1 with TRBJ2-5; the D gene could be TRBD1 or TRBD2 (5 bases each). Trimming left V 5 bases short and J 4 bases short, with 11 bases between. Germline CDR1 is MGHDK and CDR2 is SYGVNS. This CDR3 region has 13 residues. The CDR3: CASSPRDRETQYF. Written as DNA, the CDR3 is TGTGCCAGCAGTCCCCGGGACCGAGAGACCCAGTACTTC.

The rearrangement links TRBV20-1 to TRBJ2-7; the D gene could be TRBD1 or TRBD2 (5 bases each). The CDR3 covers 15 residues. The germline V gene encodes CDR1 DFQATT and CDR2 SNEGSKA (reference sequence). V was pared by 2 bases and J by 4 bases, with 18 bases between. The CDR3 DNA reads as TGCAGTGCTAGACCCCTCGCGCCAGGGACGTACGAGCAGTACTTC. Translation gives CSARPLAPGTYEQYF.

The DNA for the CDR3 is TGTGCCAGCAGTTACTCCTCGACGACTAGCGGGATCGTCTCCTACAATGAGCAGTTCTTC. Its protein is CASSYSSTTSGIVSYNEQFF. The chain employs TRBV6-5 and TRBJ2-1; 11 positions match TRBD2. This CDR3 spans 20 amino acids. V trimming: 0 bases; J trimming: 0 bases; junction bases outside the gene matches: 10. CDR1 MNHEY and CDR2 SVGAGI come from the germline V gene.